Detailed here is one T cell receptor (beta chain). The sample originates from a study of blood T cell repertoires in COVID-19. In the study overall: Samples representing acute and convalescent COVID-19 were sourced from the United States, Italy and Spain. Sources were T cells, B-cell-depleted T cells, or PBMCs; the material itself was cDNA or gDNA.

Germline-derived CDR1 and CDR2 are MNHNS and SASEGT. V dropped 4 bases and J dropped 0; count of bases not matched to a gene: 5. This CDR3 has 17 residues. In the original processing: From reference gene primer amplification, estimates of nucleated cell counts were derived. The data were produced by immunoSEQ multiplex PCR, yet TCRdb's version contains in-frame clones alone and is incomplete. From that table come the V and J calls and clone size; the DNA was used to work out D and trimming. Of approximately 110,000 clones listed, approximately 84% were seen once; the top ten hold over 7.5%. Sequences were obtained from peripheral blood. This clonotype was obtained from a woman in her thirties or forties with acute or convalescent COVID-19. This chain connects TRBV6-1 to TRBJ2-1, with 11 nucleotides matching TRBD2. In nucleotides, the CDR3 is TGTGCCAGCAGTGTCGGGACTAGCGGAAACTCCTACAATGAGCAGTTCTTC. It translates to CASSVGTSGNSYNEQFF.